This paragraph reports one T cell receptor (beta chain). Its antigen is as yet unknown. An end of the junction differs from the germline gene, which may be a read error. The sample comes from a study of OX40 agonist ivuxolimab in advanced cancers. Study at large: The treatment was a fully human IgG2 OX40 agonist, ivuxolimab.

Samples of blood were obtained at baseline, on cycle 4 day 1, and on cycle 7 day 1. TCRdb keeps only in-frame clones here, not all; method: immunoSEQ multiplex PCR. The sample contains some 82,000 clones, about 94% of which appear only once. Overall study findings and caveats: CD8+ T cells (on average) carried more expanded clones than CD4+ T cells. At 0.1 to 3.0 mg/kg and by week 6, clonal expansion occurred in CD4+ and CD8+ blood T cells.

The CDR3 covers 15 residues. CDR1 and CDR2 (germline): LGHNA, YNFKEQ. The sample here was CD4+ or CD8+ T cells sorted from blood, taken in a trial of the OX40 agonist ivuxolimab. This chain connects TRBV4-2 to TRBJ2-1, with 7 bases matching TRBD2. The sequence came from an adult with an advanced solid tumor such as melanoma, head and neck, liver or kidney cancer. The DNA for the CDR3 is TGTGCCAGCACCCAAAGGAGGACTAGAGGCGATGAGCAGTTCTTC. It is translated as CASTQRRTRGDEQFF.